This T cell receptor (beta chain) is drawn from a study of control samples from healthy donors and cancer patients. TCRdb's table, derived via immunoSEQ multiplex PCR, lists solely in-frame clones and lacks some. The sample yields 90,000 to 110,000 clones, around four fifths seen once. This clone was recorded a few times. V shed 0 bases and J shed 4 bases, with 10 bases lying between them. There are 15 residues in the CDR3. The germline V gene encodes CDR1 SGHRS and CDR2 YFSETQ. The receptor was isolated from a woman between 45 and 60 years old in good health. The specimen was blood. The chain recombines TRBV5-1 with TRBJ2-2, with D perhaps assigned TRBD1 or TRBD2 (6 bases each). CDR3: CASSLEPGATGELFF. CDR3 in DNA: TGCGCCAGCAGCTTGGAACCGGGGGCCACCGGGGAGCTGTTTTTT.